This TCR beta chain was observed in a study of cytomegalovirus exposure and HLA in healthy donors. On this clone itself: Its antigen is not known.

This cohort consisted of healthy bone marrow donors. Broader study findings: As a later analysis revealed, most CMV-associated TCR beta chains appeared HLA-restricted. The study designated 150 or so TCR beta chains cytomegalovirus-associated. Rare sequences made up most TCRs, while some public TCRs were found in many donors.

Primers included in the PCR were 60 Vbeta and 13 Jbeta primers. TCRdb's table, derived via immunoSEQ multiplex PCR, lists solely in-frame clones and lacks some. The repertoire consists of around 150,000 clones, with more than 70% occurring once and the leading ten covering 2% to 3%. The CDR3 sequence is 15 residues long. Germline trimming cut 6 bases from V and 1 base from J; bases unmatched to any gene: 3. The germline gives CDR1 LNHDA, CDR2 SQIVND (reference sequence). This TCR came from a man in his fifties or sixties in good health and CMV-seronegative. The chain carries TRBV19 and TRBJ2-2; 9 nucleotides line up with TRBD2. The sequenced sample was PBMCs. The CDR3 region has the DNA TGTGCCAGTAGATGGACTAGCGAGAACACCGGGGAGCTGTTTTTT. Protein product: CASRWTSENTGELFF.